These 9 T cell receptor beta chains share one sample of origin, sequenced in a study of blood T cell repertoires in COVID-19. The method was immunoSEQ multiplex PCR; TCRdb's version includes in-frame clones alone and lacks a portion of them. This sample yields roughly 240,000 clones, of which roughly 82% are seen a single time; roughly 2% belongs to the top ten. Sequenced input: PBMCs or T cells enriched from blood (not recorded which). These receptor sequences come from a woman in her fifties or sixties who had recovered from COVID-19.

The J gene is TRBJ1-1, the V gene TRBV2, with 9 bases fitting TRBD1. Germline trimming cut 3 bases from V and 2 bases from J; bases unmatched to any gene: 1. CDR1 SNHLY and CDR2 FYNNEI come from the germline V gene. The CDR3 extends over 14 amino acids. The CDR3 reads CASSEDRGNTEAFF. The CDR3 nucleotides are TGTGCCAGCAGTGAGGACAGGGGCAACACTGAAGCTTTCTTT.

The chain employs TRBV7-9 and TRBJ1-3, with D possibly being TRBD1 (6 bases). Between the trimmed V and J ends, which lost 4 bases and 1 base, there was a span of 14 bases. The germline V gene has CDR1 SEHNR and CDR2 FQNEAQ (reference sequence). This CDR3 is built from 16 residues. CDR3 protein: CASSWRQERSGNTIYF. The CDR3 DNA sequence: TGTGCCAGCAGCTGGAGACAGGAGAGATCTGGAAACACCATATATTTT.

The rearrangement links TRBV24-1 to TRBJ2-3; D is unresolved. Germline lookup yields CDR1 KGHDR and CDR2 SFDVKD. The V end was cut by 4 bases, the J end by 0 bases, with 4 bases between. This CDR3 is 13 amino acids long. CDR3 DNA: TGTGCCACCAGTGAAACTAGCACAGATACGCAGTATTTT. This sequence encodes CATSETSTDTQYF.

V is TRBV29-1 and J is TRBJ2-1; D unresolved. Per the germline V gene, CDR1 is SQVTM and CDR2 is ANQGSEA. The V end lost 5 bases, the J end lost 0 bases, and 17 bases lay between the germline ends. The CDR3 is 16 residues long. Here the CDR3 DNA reads TGCAGCGTTTTCTCGAGCGCCTCGGGCTCCTACAATGAGCAGTTCTTC. This codes for CSVFSSASGSYNEQFF.

The chain employs TRBV9 and TRBJ1-4; D is uncertain. The CDR3 totals 15 residues. Per the germline V gene, CDR1 is SGDLS and CDR2 is YYNGEE. V lost 4 bases, J lost 7 bases, and 17 bases lay in between. The CDR3 DNA sequence: TGTGCCAGCAGCATCCGCGCCTCCGCGGCTGAAAAACTGTTTTTT. It codes for CASSIRASAAEKLFF. The entire variable domain, with the rest obtained from reference TRBV9 and TRBJ1-4, is as follows: DSGVTQTPKHLITATGQRVTLRCSPRSGDLSVYWYQQSLDQGLQFLIQYYNGEERAKGNILERFSAQQFPDLHSELNLSSLELGDSALYFCASSIRASAAEKLFFGSGTQLSVL.

The chain recombines TRBV2 with TRBJ2-3; D is perhaps TRBD2 (6 bases). The V end lost 7 bases, the J end lost 3 bases, and 23 bases lay between the germline ends. The CDR3 loop spans 17 amino acids. Germline V gives CDR1 SNHLY, CDR2 FYNNEI. Here the CDR3 DNA reads TGTGCCAGCACTCCCCCTAGGTCGGGGGTAGGAACAGATACGCAGTATTTT. This encodes CASTPPRSGVGTDTQYF.

The CDR3 region is CASTLSDSYEQYF. The DNA of the CDR3 is TGCGCCAGCACTCTTTCAGACTCCTACGAGCAGTACTTC. The chain is built from TRBV5-1 and TRBJ2-7; D remains ambiguous. The CDR3 is made up of 13 amino acids. Trimming stripped 6 bases from V and 0 bases from J, with 10 bases between. Per germline, CDR1 SGHRS and CDR2 YFSETQ.

The rearrangement uses TRBV5-4 and TRBJ2-3; D perhaps matches TRBD2 (5 bases). The CDR3 extends over 13 amino acids. V was cut by 7 bases and J by 0 bases, with 9 bases left in between. Germline V gene data show CDR1 as SGHNT and CDR2 as YYREEE (reference sequence). The CDR3 sequence: CASHRTSTDTQYF. DNA of the CDR3: TGTGCCAGCCATCGGACTAGCACAGATACGCAGTATTTT.

This chain joins TRBV12-3 or TRBV12-4 and TRBJ1-3; the D gene is possibly TRBD1 (5 bases). V dropped 6 bases and J dropped 5 bases, with 11 bases sitting between them. The CDR3 contains 13 residues. CDR3 in amino acids: CASSPDRRNTIYF. CDR3 in DNA: TGTGCCAGCAGCCCCGACAGAAGAAACACCATATATTTT.